This TCR beta chain was profiled in a study of blood T cell repertoires in COVID-19. The protocol was immunoSEQ multiplex PCR, while the TCRdb copy is restricted to in-frame clones and leaves out a portion. The table records under 350,000 clones, roughly nine tenths of them present only once. This clone occurred once. The CDR3 is 15 amino acids. Per the germline V gene, CDR1 is KGHDR and CDR2 is SFDVKD. Trimming cost V 1 base and J 0 bases, with 9 bases left between them. The sample taken for sequencing was peripheral blood. This clonotype originated in a man between 18 and 29 years old with active or convalescent COVID-19. The chain combines TRBV24-1 with TRBJ2-7; perhaps TRBD1 as D (6 bases). Here the CDR3 reads CATSDLQGASYEQYF. CDR3 nucleotide sequence: TGTGCCACCAGTGATTTACAGGGTGCCTCCTACGAGCAGTACTTC.